Listed below are T cell receptor beta chains from one sample, sequenced in a study of blood T cell repertoires in COVID-19. The assay was immunoSEQ multiplex PCR, and TCRdb's table has in-frame clones only and misses some. The sample records almost 300,000 clones, under 90% being singletons. The sequenced sample consisted of peripheral blood. The receptors were sampled from a woman younger than 45 with COVID-19, enrolled during active disease. Both conserved end residues are part of each CDR3. A D gene is named only where the DNA matches it firmly. For some rows the clone size is stated as once, few or many, or as a class when expanded; others skip it.

CDR3 protein,CDR3 DNA,clone size,D gene,V gene,J gene
CASRPQGLANYGYTF,TGTGCCAGCAGACCCCAGGGCTTAGCTAACTATGGCTACACCTTC,NA,NA,TRBV6-1,TRBJ1-2
CASSSETVSYGYTF,TGTGCCAGCAGTTCCGAGACAGTTTCCTATGGCTACACCTTC,NA,NA,TRBV6-6,TRBJ1-2
CASSLAYRAPGYGYTF,TGCGCCAGCAGCTTGGCCTATAGGGCCCCGGGGTATGGCTACACCTTC,few,NA,TRBV5-1,TRBJ1-2
CASSLGPGAGEQYF,TGTGCCAGCAGCTTGGGTCCAGGGGCAGGCGAGCAGTACTTC,NA,NA,TRBV5-4,TRBJ2-7
CASSFYHNEQFF,TGTGCCAGCAGTTTCTACCACAATGAGCAGTTCTTC,NA,NA,TRBV6-5,TRBJ2-1
CASSLQGAYEQYF,TGTGCCAGCAGCTTACAGGGAGCCTACGAGCAGTACTTC,few,NA,TRBV5-5,TRBJ2-7
CASSSPGGADYGYTF,TGTGCCAGCAGTTCCCCGGGGGGGGCGGACTATGGCTACACCTTC,NA,NA,TRBV6-5,TRBJ1-2
CASSEVNSMTDTQYF,TGTGCCAGCAGTGAGGTTAACTCCATGACAGATACGCAGTATTTT,NA,NA,TRBV6-4,TRBJ2-3
CASEERFSGNTIYF,TGTGCCAGCGAGGAGAGGTTCTCTGGAAACACCATATATTTT,NA,NA,TRBV2,TRBJ1-3
CASTYRDTYEQYF,TGTGCCAGCACATACAGGGATACCTACGAGCAGTACTTC,NA,NA,TRBV12-3/TRBV12-4,TRBJ2-7
CASSLGTSVGENGYTF,TGTGCCAGCAGCTTGGGGACGTCGGTGGGAGAAAATGGCTACACCTTC,few,NA,TRBV5-4,TRBJ1-2
CASSRRGGVQETQYF,TGTGCCAGTAGTAGGAGGGGCGGGGTTCAGGAGACCCAGTACTTC,NA,NA,TRBV19,TRBJ2-5
CASSPWDRDTEAFF,TGTGCCAGTAGCCCTTGGGACAGGGACACTGAAGCTTTCTTT,NA,TRBD1,TRBV19,TRBJ1-1
CASSISGVWTQYF,TGTGCCAGCAGCATCTCGGGGGTGTGGACCCAGTACTTC,NA,NA,TRBV5-4,TRBJ2-5
CASSPQGANTEAFF,TGTGCCAGCTCACCGCAGGGGGCGAACACTGAAGCTTTCTTT,NA,TRBD1,TRBV18,TRBJ1-1
CASSWTGSPEAFF,TGTGCCAGCAGTTGGACAGGGAGCCCTGAAGCTTTCTTT,few,TRBD1,TRBV6-5,TRBJ1-1
CASSLEPSGGWGEQFF,TGTGCCAGCAGCTTAGAGCCTAGCGGGGGGTGGGGTGAGCAGTTCTTC,NA,TRBD2,TRBV7-9,TRBJ2-1
CASTRQGASLNTEAFF,TGTGCCAGCACTAGACAGGGGGCTTCCTTGAACACTGAAGCTTTCTTT,NA,TRBD1,TRBV28,TRBJ1-1
CASSLYRGSYEQYF,TGTGCCAGCAGCTTATATCGGGGCTCCTACGAGCAGTACTTC,once,NA,TRBV7-2,TRBJ2-7
CATGDVSGPPQHF,TGTGCCACCGGGGATGTCAGCGGTCCGCCCCAGCATTTT,NA,NA,TRBV15,TRBJ1-5
CATSRERGLGNTIYF,TGTGCCACCAGCAGAGAACGGGGACTGGGAAACACCATATATTTT,once,NA,TRBV15,TRBJ1-3
CATSDSGTSEQYF,TGTGCCACCAGTGATTCCGGGACTTCCGAGCAGTACTTC,NA,NA,TRBV24-1,TRBJ2-7
CASSLGAAPDTQYF,TGTGCCAGCAGCTTGGGGGCAGCCCCAGATACGCAGTATTTT,NA,NA,TRBV5-6,TRBJ2-3
CASSYGGEPQHF,TGTGCCAGCAGTTACGGGGGGGAGCCCCAGCATTTT,NA,NA,TRBV6-5,TRBJ1-5
CASSKRGPMLGTVGYEQYF,TGTGCCAGCAGCAAACGGGGCCCGATGCTAGGGACTGTCGGCTACGAGCAGTACTTC,NA,NA,TRBV21-1,TRBJ2-7
CATSDPRWEGRISNQPQHF,TGTGCCACCAGTGATCCGAGGTGGGAGGGACGGATAAGCAATCAGCCCCAGCATTTT,NA,NA,TRBV24-1,TRBJ1-5
CASSRGTGVDGGYTF,TGCGCCAGCAGCCGCGGGACAGGGGTCGACGGGGGCTACACCTTC,few,TRBD1,TRBV5-1,TRBJ1-2
CAILQGLNEQFF,TGTGCCATCCTCCAGGGGTTGAATGAGCAGTTCTTC,NA,NA,TRBV6-5,TRBJ2-1
CASSQVRQGRLEQYF,TGCGCCAGCAGCCAAGTCCGGCAGGGTAGGCTCGAGCAGTACTTC,NA,NA,TRBV4-1,TRBJ2-7
CASSQDLRGGDTGELFF,TGTGCCAGCAGCCAAGATTTACGCGGGGGAGACACCGGGGAGCTGTTTTTT,NA,TRBD2,TRBV3-1/TRBV3-2,TRBJ2-2
CASSLLEGVFTIYF,TGTGCCAGCAGCTTACTGGAGGGAGTATTCACCATATATTTT,once,NA,TRBV5-6,TRBJ1-3